These T cell receptor beta chains were read from a single sample in a study of shared clonotypes between healthy human individuals. Some clones are missing from TCRdb's copy, which holds only in-frame ones; the method was immunoSEQ multiplex PCR. Altogether approximately 710,000 clones are present, roughly 88% being singletons, with the ten largest covering 30% to 40%. Sequencing was done on a sample of memory CD8+ T cells from PBMCs. The receptors derive from a man in his late teens or twenties in good health. Some clones in this sample may be carry-over from other donors' samples. Both conserved end residues are part of each CDR3. The D gene is left open where the match is weak. Clone size is not always given. Where it is, it says once, few, many or a class for expanded clones.

.	TRBV7-9	TRBJ2-1	.	CASRGAGEVNEQFF	TGTGCCAGCAGAGGGGCAGGGGAGGTCAATGAGCAGTTCTTC
.	TRBV30	TRBJ2-1	.	CAWVHNEQFF	TGTGCCTGGGTACACAATGAGCAGTTCTTC
.	TRBV27	TRBJ2-1	.	CASSSKGAYNEQFF	TGTGCCAGCAGTTCCAAGGGTGCCTACAATGAGCAGTTCTTC
TRBD1	TRBV9	TRBJ2-1	.	CASSVSSRGTGDYNEQFF	TGTGCCAGCAGCGTAAGCAGTCGGGGGACAGGAGACTACAATGAGCAGTTCTTC
TRBD2	TRBV4-1	TRBJ2-3	once	CASSHEPPLREASTDTQYF	TGCGCCAGCAGCCACGAACCCCCCCTACGGGAGGCTAGCACAGATACGCAGTATTTT
.	TRBV25-1	TRBJ1-2	.	CASSGSSPLYGYTF	TGTGCCAGCAGTGGATCCTCCCCGCTATACGGCTACACCTTC
.	TRBV5-1	TRBJ2-7	.	CASSLSQGSSYEQYF	TGCGCCAGCAGCTTGTCGCAGGGTAGCTCCTACGAGCAGTACTTC
.	TRBV7-9	TRBJ2-1	.	CASSIGTAPHFDEQFF	TGTGCCAGCAGCATTGGGACCGCTCCCCACTTCGATGAGCAGTTCTTC
.	TRBV19	TRBJ1-1	.	CASSATGTRAFF	TGTGCCAGTAGCGCTACCGGGACGAGAGCTTTCTTT
TRBD2	TRBV25-1	TRBJ2-2	once	CASGGLAGGTGELFF	TGTGCCAGCGGGGGACTAGCGGGAGGAACCGGGGAGCTGTTTTTT
TRBD1	TRBV6-5	TRBJ2-3	.	CASSSGQATDTQYF	TGTGCCAGCAGTTCGGGACAGGCAACAGATACGCAGTATTTT
.	TRBV19	TRBJ1-5	.	CASSIRTFDDNQPQHF	TGTGCCAGTAGTATCCGGACATTCGATGATAATCAGCCCCAGCATTTT
TRBD2	TRBV29-1	TRBJ2-3	once	CSVKRTSGYTDTQYF	TGCAGCGTTAAAAGGACTAGCGGCTACACAGATACGCAGTATTTT
.	TRBV5-5	TRBJ1-1	.	CASSLMQFAEAFF	TGTGCCAGCAGCTTGATGCAGTTCGCTGAAGCTTTCTTT
TRBD1	TRBV19	TRBJ2-7	.	CASSTPGQVYEQYF	TGTGCCAGTAGTACCCCCGGACAGGTCTACGAGCAGTACTTC
.	TRBV6-6	TRBJ2-7	.	CASSYSMTYEQYF	TGTGCCAGCAGTTACTCGATGACCTACGAGCAGTACTTC
.	TRBV6-5	TRBJ1-3	.	CASSYEGRGGNTIYF	TGTGCCAGCAGTTACGAAGGGAGGGGAGGAAACACCATATATTTT
TRBD2	TRBV9	TRBJ2-1	once	CASSGTSWGNEQFF	TGTGCCAGCAGTGGGACTAGTTGGGGCAATGAGCAGTTCTTC
TRBD2	TRBV4-3	TRBJ2-2	.	CASSWGLAGVGTGELFF	TGCGCCAGCAGCTGGGGACTAGCGGGAGTGGGGACCGGGGAGCTGTTTTTT
TRBD2	TRBV28	TRBJ2-7	.	CASSLMREAPYEQYF	TGTGCCAGCAGTTTAATGCGGGAGGCCCCCTACGAGCAGTACTTC
TRBD2	TRBV13	TRBJ2-1	.	CASSLFAGGGNEQFF	TGTGCCAGCAGCTTATTCGCGGGAGGCGGTAATGAGCAGTTCTTC
TRBD1	TRBV6-1	TRBJ2-6	.	CASSENRGGANVLTF	TGTGCCAGCAGTGAAAACAGGGGTGGGGCCAACGTCCTGACTTTC
.	TRBV2	TRBJ2-1	.	CASSWDTWNEQFF	TGTGCCAGCAGTTGGGACACCTGGAATGAGCAGTTCTTC
.	TRBV4-2	TRBJ1-2	once	CASSQDLLGQSYGYTF	TGTGCCAGCAGCCAAGATCTGCTGGGGCAGAGCTATGGCTACACCTTC
.	TRBV27	TRBJ1-2	once	CASSLSGQLYGYTF	TGTGCCAGCAGTTTATCCGGACAGCTCTATGGCTACACCTTC
.	TRBV2	TRBJ1-1	.	CASSEEGKGMNTEAFF	TGTGCCAGCAGTGAAGAGGGGAAAGGGATGAACACTGAAGCTTTCTTT
.	TRBV4-1	TRBJ1-5	.	CASSQERGAGNQPQHF	TGCGCCAGCAGCCAAGAGAGGGGAGCGGGCAATCAGCCCCAGCATTTT
TRBD2	TRBV28	TRBJ2-1	.	CASSLTSGSNEQFF	TGTGCCAGCAGTTTAACTAGCGGGAGCAATGAGCAGTTCTTC
.	TRBV6-5	TRBJ2-1	.	CASSFGLRGDEQFF	TGTGCCAGCAGTTTCGGGCTCAGGGGAGATGAGCAGTTCTTC
TRBD2	TRBV4-2	TRBJ2-7	.	CASSQSGLAGNYEQYF	TGTGCCAGCAGCCAAAGCGGTCTAGCGGGGAACTACGAGCAGTACTTC
TRBD2	TRBV4-3	TRBJ2-7	.	CASSQEGLAGSYEQYF	TGCGCCAGCAGCCAAGAGGGGCTAGCGGGATCCTACGAGCAGTACTTC
TRBD1	TRBV13	TRBJ1-4	once	CASSSTGRREKLFF	TGTGCCAGCAGCTCGACAGGGAGGCGAGAAAAACTGTTTTTT
TRBD1	TRBV27	TRBJ2-1	.	CASSFVGTGNNEQFF	TGTGCCAGCAGTTTCGTTGGGACAGGGAACAATGAGCAGTTCTTC
TRBD1	TRBV12-5	TRBJ2-7	.	CASGPGTGSYEQYF	TGTGCTAGTGGTCCCGGGACAGGCTCCTACGAGCAGTACTTC
.	TRBV19	TRBJ1-5	.	CASRPDSLGNQPQHF	TGTGCCAGTAGGCCCGACAGTTTAGGCAATCAGCCCCAGCATTTT
.	TRBV28	TRBJ1-2	.	CASSLSRTVYGYTF	TGTGCCAGCAGTTTAAGTAGAACAGTCTATGGCTACACCTTC
.	TRBV19	TRBJ2-7	.	CASSIMGGLLDEQYF	TGTGCCAGTAGTATTATGGGGGGCCTTCTCGACGAGCAGTACTTC
TRBD1	TRBV7-9	TRBJ1-2	.	CASSSDRGALYGYTF	TGTGCCAGCAGCTCAGACAGGGGCGCCCTTTATGGCTACACCTTC
TRBD2	TRBV7-9	TRBJ2-1	.	CASSLGSAGVHEQFF	TGTGCCAGCAGCTTAGGCTCTGCGGGAGTGCATGAGCAGTTCTTC
TRBD2	TRBV7-9	TRBJ2-7	.	CASSPLALSSYEQYF	TGTGCCAGCAGCCCACTAGCGCTTAGCTCCTACGAGCAGTACTTC
TRBD1	TRBV28	TRBJ1-2	.	CASSFRGDRGLYGYTF	TGTGCCAGCAGTTTCCGGGGGGACAGGGGGCTTTATGGCTACACCTTC
.	TRBV14	TRBJ2-1	.	CASSQLPGEQFF	TGTGCCAGCAGCCAACTCCCCGGTGAGCAGTTCTTC
.	TRBV28	TRBJ1-1	.	CAITPTGLNTEAFF	TGTGCCATCACTCCTACAGGGTTGAACACTGAAGCTTTCTTT
.	TRBV5-6	TRBJ2-5	.	CASSLPREFQETQYF	TGTGCCAGCAGCTTGCCCAGGGAATTCCAAGAGACCCAGTACTTC
TRBD2	TRBV4-1	TRBJ2-1	.	CASSQDGTSGLNEQFF	TGCGCCAGCAGCCAAGACGGGACTAGCGGGTTGAATGAGCAGTTCTTC
TRBD2	TRBV6-4	TRBJ2-3	.	CASSKAGETDTQYF	TGTGCCAGCAGTAAAGCGGGAGAGACAGATACGCAGTATTTT
TRBD2	TRBV27	TRBJ2-3	.	CASSGLALRGEVDTQYF	TGTGCCAGCAGTGGACTAGCGCTTAGGGGGGAGGTAGATACGCAGTATTTT
.	TRBV5-4	TRBJ2-3	.	CASSSHLDTQYF	TGTGCCAGCAGCTCCCACCTAGATACGCAGTATTTT